One T cell receptor beta chain is described in this entry. Adult Caucasians living in Nashville, Tennessee made up all of the donors. Genomic DNA (from each subset) was split evenly across several immunoSEQ plates. The table came from immunoSEQ multiplex PCR; TCRdb's copy has only in-frame clones and leaves some out. This table holds fewer than 600,000 clones, about 76% found once. The source of the sample is a study of shared clonotypes between healthy human individuals. Germline CDR1 reads SGHTA; CDR2 reads FQGTGA. The CDR3 loop spans 13 amino acids. V dropped 5 bases and J dropped 5 bases, with 10 bases sitting between them.

Sequencing used PBMCs. This receptor was taken from a woman aged 40 to 55 in good health. Some clones in this sample may be carry-over from other donors' samples. The gene calls are TRBV7-3 and TRBJ2-1, with D uncertain. CDR3 sequence (DNA): TGTGCCAGCAGCCAAACAGTGGACAATGAGCAGTTCTTC. This translates into CASSQTVDNEQFF.